Sequencing of this T cell receptor (beta chain) was carried out in a study of T-cell memory formation after mild COVID-19. Trimming removed 11 bases from V and 2 bases from J, with 10 bases in between. The CDR3 length is 11 residues. CDR1 SNHLY and CDR2 FYNNEI come from the germline V gene. TCRdb analysed the 5' RACE reads with MiXCR anew, one entry per CDR3 protein. The sample shows 300,000 to 350,000 distinct CDR3 sequences, approximately 13% of them seen only once. The specimen sequenced was PBMCs or a T cell subset sorted from them (not recorded which). The chain uses TRBV2 and TRBJ2-7; tentative D call: TRBD1 (6 bases). This clonotype was sampled from a man between 18 and 29 years old who had mild COVID-19 (a few samples of this study predate the infection). Cell type and time point are not known. The CDR3 loop reads CASRDTYEQYF. Here the CDR3 DNA reads TGTGCCTCACGGGACACCTACGAGCAGTACTTC.